This T cell receptor beta chain comes out of a study of blood T cell repertoires in COVID-19. In the study overall: Nucleic acid was either cDNA or gDNA, and it came from T cells, B-cell-depleted T cells, or PBMCs.

The CDR3 spans 15 residues. In germline, CDR1 is MNHEY, CDR2 SVGAGI. Trimming cost V 6 bases and J 1 base, with 15 bases left between them. Authors' analysis steps: Estimation of nucleated cell counts relied on the amplification of reference gene primers. The assay was immunoSEQ multiplex PCR, and TCRdb's table has in-frame clones only and misses some. V, J and clone size are those of that table, while D and trimming were read from the DNA. Here the sample spans hundreds of thousands of clones, roughly 90% being singletons. The J gene is TRBJ1-1, the V gene TRBV6-5, with D tentatively TRBD1 (6 bases). The sample comprised PBMCs or T cells enriched from blood (not recorded which). This sequence originates from a woman between 45 and 65 years old in a cohort exposed to, infected with or recovered from COVID-19 (not recorded which). The CDR3 protein is CASSPRGRGNTEAFF. The CDR3 DNA follows: TGTGCCAGCAGCCCCAGGGGTCGGGGGAACACTGAAGCTTTCTTT.